The rows below give T cell receptor beta chains drawn from one sample of a study of CXCR3-negative and CXCR3-positive naive CD8 T cells. Reprocessing the 5' RACE reads, TCRdb reports a single entry for every CDR3 protein and omits DNA. The specimen's table records 60,000 to 65,000 distinct CDR3 sequences. Sequenced input: naive CXCR3+ CD8+ T cells from blood. These TCRs come from a human donor in good health. Some clones in this sample may be carry-over from other donors' samples. The CDR3 runs from the conserved cysteine through the conserved F or W. Each record gives: J gene, V gene, CDR3 protein.

j_call: TRBJ2-2; v_call: TRBV9; cdr3_aa: CASSPPASGGSGELFF
j_call: TRBJ1-1; v_call: TRBV27; cdr3_aa: CASSLVSDRGPEAFF
j_call: TRBJ2-3; v_call: TRBV7-6; cdr3_aa: CASSPLPGRNTDTQYF
j_call: TRBJ2-7; v_call: TRBV20-1; cdr3_aa: CSARDRRADTGRYEQYF
j_call: TRBJ1-1; v_call: TRBV7-6; cdr3_aa: CASSQGSRMNTEAFF
j_call: TRBJ2-7; v_call: TRBV20-1; cdr3_aa: CSARDPVGLTYEQYF
j_call: TRBJ2-1; v_call: TRBV5-1; cdr3_aa: CASSFRTGAPFPYNEQFF
j_call: TRBJ1-1; v_call: TRBV5-1; cdr3_aa: CASSPDRPNTEAFF
j_call: TRBJ1-1; v_call: TRBV5-1; cdr3_aa: CASSLGQPNTEAFF
j_call: TRBJ1-1; v_call: TRBV6-1; cdr3_aa: CASSEAYSMNTEAFF
j_call: TRBJ1-1; v_call: TRBV20-1; cdr3_aa: CSARDFLGDTEAFF
j_call: TRBJ2-1; v_call: TRBV29-1; cdr3_aa: CSVEDLRQGEQFF
j_call: TRBJ2-1; v_call: TRBV7-2; cdr3_aa: CASSLTSGAYNEQFF
j_call: TRBJ2-7; v_call: TRBV9; cdr3_aa: CASSVYGGTYEQYF
j_call: TRBJ2-7; v_call: TRBV9; cdr3_aa: CASSVEKGGREQYF